The sequence of this TCR beta chain was determined in a study of metastatic and nonmetastatic thyroid tumors (dated by TCRdb to 2018 to 2021). Describing the broader study: For patients with malignant and with benign thyroid disease, the researchers compared repertoires between peripheral blood samples and tumor or nodule tissue samples. Overall study results and their limits: In both blood and tumor samples, malignant tumors were reported to have significantly higher TCR beta diversity than benign nodules.

The CDR3 numbers 14 residues from cysteine through phenylalanine. The read is trimmed to its CDR3 DNA, 42 bases read in frame from base 1. V and J lose 6 bases and 7 bases, and a span of 18 bases separates them. Looking up the germline V gene yields CDR1 MNHNS and CDR2 SASEGT. The receptor library was made with PCR. The sample was run on an Illumina HiSeq 4000. High-throughput sequencing was used to profile the TCR beta-chain CDR3 region of each patient. As for the original processing: A classifier to discriminate distant-metastatic papillary thyroid cancer patients was built from CDR3 differences across clinicopathological groups. The Shannon index was used to measure repertoire diversity, and the Morisita-Horn index was used to measure how similar tumor and blood repertoires were. TCRdb applied fastp at Q25 and MiXCR to the public reads, then kept only in-frame beta chains. These V and J calls rely on TCRdb rather than the paper's analysis. Recorded for this sample are approximately 23,000 clones; around 23% of them occurred a single time. The leading ten clones occupy over 55% of the sample.

A note on this clone: Its antigen remains unidentified. Within one base of it there is no much larger clone, and no base qualities were kept.

No patient had received any treatment before thyroid surgery. Using T-cell receptor beta sequencing, the study looked back at clinical samples from patients collected from the early 2010s to the late 2010s. The source of this sequence is a male donor with papillary thyroid cancer or a benign thyroid nodule (not recorded which). Some clones in this sample may be carry-over from other donors' samples. Input material: blood. The chain was built from TRBV6-1 and TRBJ1-1; TRBD1 is a weak D gene call, 5 bases matching. The DNA is TGTGCCAGCAGGGGAGGACATAAGCCTCGTGAAGCTTTCTTT. The resulting protein is CASRGGHKPREAFF.